Listed below are T cell receptor beta chains from one sample, sequenced in a study of Graves' ophthalmopathy and Graves' hyperthyroidism. TCRdb reanalysed the multiplex PCR reads using MiXCR and keeps one entry per CDR3 protein. The sample consists of about 400,000 distinct CDR3 sequences, 18% of them appearing once. Sequencing was done on a sample of peripheral blood. The receptors come from a young woman with Graves' ophthalmopathy. CDR3s include the opening cysteine and the closing phenylalanine or tryptophan. The D gene is left open where the match is weak. Rows may omit the clone size; those that give it use once, few, many or a size class.

j_call	clone_size	v_call	d_call	cdr3_nt	cdr3_aa
TRBJ2-5	many	TRBV29-1	.	TGCAGCGCTAAGGGGATGACCAGTCCCCGAGAGACCCAGTACTTC	CSAKGMTSPRETQYF
TRBJ2-7	many	TRBV7-2	TRBD2	TGTGCCAGCAGCTCAGGCGGGGGGCTTTCTTGGGAGCAGTACTTC	CASSSGGGLSWEQYF
TRBJ1-1	many	TRBV7-2	TRBD1	TGTGCCTCTCGGGCAGGGGGCATGCGGACTGAAGCTTTCTTT	CASRAGGMRTEAFF
TRBJ2-7	many	TRBV2	.	TGTGCCAGCTTATACCAAGGGTCCTACGAGCAGTACTTC	CASLYQGSYEQYF
TRBJ1-5	many	TRBV30	TRBD1	TGTGCCTGGAATACCGGGACAGGGGACAATCAGCCCCAGCATTTT	CAWNTGTGDNQPQHF
TRBJ2-7	many	TRBV12-3/TRBV12-4	TRBD2	TGTGCCAGCAGACTGACTAGCGGGATATCCTACGAGCAGTACTTC	CASRLTSGISYEQYF
TRBJ2-7	many	TRBV6-6	.	TGTGCCAGCAGGTTTGGTATCCACGAGCAGTACTTC	CASRFGIHEQYF
TRBJ1-1	many	TRBV27	TRBD1	TGTGCCAGCAGTTACAGGGGTGTGAACACTGAAGCTTTCTTT	CASSYRGVNTEAFF
TRBJ2-2	many	TRBV6-2/TRBV6-3	TRBD2	TGTGCCAGCCGAGACACTAGCGCCCGCACCGGGGAGCTGTTTTTT	CASRDTSARTGELFF
TRBJ2-5	.	TRBV6-2/TRBV6-3	TRBD2	TGTGCCAGCAGTGATTTTCTACTAGCGGGGAACGAGGAGACCCAGTACTTC	CASSDFLLAGNEETQYF
TRBJ2-2	many	TRBV9	.	TGTGCCAGCAGTGTAGGGGGCACCGGGGAGCTGTTTTTT	CASSVGGTGELFF
TRBJ1-2	many	TRBV6-2/TRBV6-3	TRBD1	TGTGCCAGCAGCCGAACGACAGGGAGAGGCACCTTC	CASSRTTGRGTF
TRBJ1-2	many	TRBV6-1	TRBD1	TGTGCCAGCAGTGCCTACAGGGGGACTAACTATGGCTACACCTTC	CASSAYRGTNYGYTF
TRBJ1-6	many	TRBV7-2	TRBD1	TGTGCCAGCAGCCCAGGACAGGGTGCCACCCTCCACTTT	CASSPGQGATLHF
TRBJ2-7	many	TRBV6-5	.	TGTGCCAGCAGTTACTCGGTAGGGGGCGAGCAGTACTTC	CASSYSVGGEQYF
TRBJ2-2	many	TRBV7-8	TRBD1	TGTGCCAGCAGCCTAAGAGGGACAGGGGGCACGGGGGAGCTGTTTTTT	CASSLRGTGGTGELFF
TRBJ1-2	.	TRBV30	TRBD1	TGTGCCTGGAGTGTACTAGGGGGCACCTATGGCTACACCTTC	CAWSVLGGTYGYTF
TRBJ2-7	many	TRBV11-2	TRBD2	TGTGCCAGCAGCGCGCCGGGACTAGCGGGCCCCGGACGGAAGGAGCAGTACTTC	CASSAPGLAGPGRKEQYF
TRBJ2-7	many	TRBV15	TRBD2	TGTGCCACCAGCAGAGATGGGGGACTAGTTCGCGAGCAGTACTTC	CATSRDGGLVREQYF
TRBJ1-2	many	TRBV15	.	TGTGCCACCAGCGATGGCCTCCCCCATCAACCCCCTAACTATGGCTACACCTTC	CATSDGLPHQPPNYGYTF
TRBJ2-5	many	TRBV6-2/TRBV6-3	TRBD1	TGTGCCAGCACTGCCGGGACAGGTCCTCCGAGGGGAGAGACCCAGTACTTC	CASTAGTGPPRGETQYF
TRBJ2-7	many	TRBV6-2/TRBV6-3	.	TGTGCCAGCAGTCCTCCGATACTGGAGCAGTACTTC	CASSPPILEQYF